Given below is one T cell receptor (beta chain) in context. PCR involved 60 Vbeta and 13 Jbeta primers. Assay: immunoSEQ multiplex PCR; the TCRdb copy retains only in-frame clones and omits some. The sample holds 55,000 to 80,000 clones, approximately 85% seen once. This specimen belongs to a study of cytomegalovirus exposure and HLA in healthy donors. This CDR3 is built from 12 residues. CDR1 is ENHRY and CDR2 is SYGVKD in the germline V gene. Trimming removed 10 bases from V and 7 bases from J, with 17 bases in between. The genes are TRBV10-3 and TRBJ2-7, with TRBD2 as a possible D gene (5 bases). Sequencing input: PBMCs. This TCR was recovered from a female donor in good health and CMV-seronegative. CDR3 bases: TGTGCCACCACCGCGAGGGCAAGGGAGCAGTACTTC. This sequence encodes CATTARAREQYF.